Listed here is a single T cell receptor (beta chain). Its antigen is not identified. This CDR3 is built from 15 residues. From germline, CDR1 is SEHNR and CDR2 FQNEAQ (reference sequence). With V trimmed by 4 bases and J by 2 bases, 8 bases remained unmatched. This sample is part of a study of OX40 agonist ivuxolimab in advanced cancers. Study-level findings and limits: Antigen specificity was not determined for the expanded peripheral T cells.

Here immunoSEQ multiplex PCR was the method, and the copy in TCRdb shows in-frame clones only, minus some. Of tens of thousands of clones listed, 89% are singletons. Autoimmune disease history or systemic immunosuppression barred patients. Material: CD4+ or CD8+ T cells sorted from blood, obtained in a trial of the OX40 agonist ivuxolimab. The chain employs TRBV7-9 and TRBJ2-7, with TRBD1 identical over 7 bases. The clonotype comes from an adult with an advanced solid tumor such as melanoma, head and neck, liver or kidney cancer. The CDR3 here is CASSSDRAPTYEQYF. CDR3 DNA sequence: TGTGCCAGCAGCTCTGACAGGGCTCCAACCTACGAGCAGTACTTC.